What follows are 9 T cell receptor beta chains derived from one specimen sequenced in a study of blood T cell repertoires in COVID-19 (dated by TCRdb to 2018 to 2020). Receptor libraries were prepared by the immunoSEQ multiplex PCR assay. Sourced from immuneACCESS, this table was stored by TCRdb with only in-frame sequences that have V and J called. A share of the clones is absent; for the studies checked, an unresolved V gene accounts for under half, and the remainder has no known explanation. The sample profile shows some 22,000 clones; 85% to 90% of them were found once. The ten largest account for approximately 25% of the sample. Sequenced material: peripheral blood. The receptors originated from a man aged 70-80 years with COVID-19, enrolled during active disease.

The gene calls are TRBV5-1 and TRBJ2-7; D uncertain. This CDR3 is 13 amino acids long. The germline V gene encodes CDR1 SGHRS and CDR2 YFSETQ. V was clipped by 4 bases and J by 0 bases, with 8 bases between them. DNA for the CDR3: TGCGCCAGCAGCCCCGGTGCCTCCTACGAGCAGTACTTC. Translation: CASSPGASYEQYF.

In nucleotides, the CDR3 is TGTGCCAGCAGCAAGGTGGAGGAGAACACTGAAGCTTTCTTT. It specifies CASSKVEENTEAFF. The rearrangement links TRBV21-1 to TRBJ1-1. TRBV21-1 is tagged as a pseudogene. The CDR3 contains 14 residues.

The chain combines TRBV5-6 with TRBJ1-3; D remains ambiguous. V lost 1 base and J 2 bases, leaving 10 bases between the germline ends. Germline lookup yields CDR1 SGHDT and CDR2 YYEEEE. The CDR3 totals 15 residues. In DNA form, the CDR3 reads TGTGCCAGCAGCTTGATCCAGTCTGCTGGAAACACCATATATTTT. As protein: CASSLIQSAGNTIYF.

The chain recombines TRBV24-1 with TRBJ1-2; D unclear. V was cut by 2 bases and J by 0 bases, with 6 bases left in between. The CDR3 sequence is 14 residues long. Germline assignment: CDR1 KGHDR and CDR2 SFDVKD. The CDR3 spells CATSDSSPNYGYTF. CDR3 DNA: TGTGCCACCAGTGATTCCAGTCCTAACTATGGCTACACCTTC.

This sequence joins TRBV18 and TRBJ2-1, with 7 bases that match TRBD2. There are 13 residues in the CDR3. Trimming cost V 3 bases and J 6 bases; bases outside gene matches: 2. Germline CDR1 reads KGHSH; CDR2 reads LQKENI. This CDR3 reads CASSPWTSNEQFF. The CDR3 DNA follows: TGTGCCAGCTCACCGTGGACTAGCAATGAGCAGTTCTTC.

This rearrangement joins TRBV2 to TRBJ2-3; D gene ambiguous. Germline CDR1 reads SNHLY; CDR2 reads FYNNEI. The CDR3 runs 14 residues. The germline V and J ends were trimmed by 3 bases and 4 bases, with 11 bases remaining between them. The CDR3 is CASSDIQVPDTQYF. The CDR3 DNA sequence: TGTGCCAGCAGTGATATCCAGGTCCCAGATACGCAGTATTTT.

The genes are TRBV11-2 and TRBJ1-4, with 9 bases identical to TRBD1. Unmatched junction bases numbered 9, after V lost 1 base and J lost 0 bases. Looked up from germline, CDR1 is SGHAT and CDR2 is FQNNGV. This CDR3 region has 19 residues. The chain's CDR3 is CASSLGQGDSRPTNEKLFF. The CDR3 DNA is TGTGCCAGCAGCTTAGGACAGGGGGATTCGAGGCCAACTAATGAAAAACTGTTTTTT.

V gene TRBV6-6 combines with J gene TRBJ2-5, with TRBD1 matching 8 bases. This CDR3 has 15 amino acids. CDR1 is MNHNY and CDR2 is SVGAGI in the germline V gene (reference sequence). V was clipped by 3 bases and J by 6 bases; unmatched bases: 9. The CDR3 region has the DNA TGTGCCAGCAGTTATTCTTCGACAGGGGAAAAGACCCAGTACTTC. Its protein is CASSYSSTGEKTQYF.

This clone was detected only once. The chain is built from TRBV5-1 and TRBJ1-4, with TRBD1 matching 11 bases. Germline CDR1 and CDR2: SGHRS and YFSETQ. This CDR3 comprises 16 residues. V gave up 4 bases and J gave up 4 bases; unmatched junction bases: 6. The CDR3, as DNA: TGCGCCAGCAGCCCAGGACAGGGGGCGGTTAATGAAAAACTGTTTTTT. Translation: CASSPGQGAVNEKLFF.